The next 21 T cell receptor beta chains were all read from a single sample in a study of tumor-infiltrating lymphocytes in primary liver carcinoma. RNA isolated from unsorted whole blood supplied the blood RNA, with germline DNA also extracted. TCR beta cDNA came from about 0.45 ug total RNA, primed with a constant-region primer. Investigators got TCR beta libraries out of three nested multiplex PCR rounds, done with slightly modified ARM-PCR. The first two PCR rounds, roughly 9 cycles each, used TRBV1-TRBV30 forward primers and a C-beta reverse primer. TCRdb analysed the multiplex PCR reads with MiXCR anew, one entry per CDR3 protein. This table holds just over 300,000 distinct CDR3 sequences, almost 60% found once. The sample taken for sequencing was peripheral blood. Receptors originate from a woman aged 25 to 39 with primary liver carcinoma and hepatitis B virus infection.

On this clonotype: A much more abundant neighbour one base away suggests this may be a read error. The V call is TRBV6-5, the J call TRBJ2-5; D unresolved. Germline-derived CDR1 and CDR2 are MNHEY and SVGAGI. The length of the CDR3 is 15 residues. The CDR3, as DNA: TGTGCCAACAGTTACTACAGAACAGTAAAAGAGACCCAGTACTTC. Translation gives CANSYYRTVKETQYF.

Worth noting for this clonotype: As the CDR3 is not closed by the conserved phenylalanine or tryptophan, this likely results from a read error. The DNA is omitted, as the CDR3 cannot be located on it reliably, and the CDR3 follows TCRdb's listing. This chain links TRBV4-3 with TRBJ2-5; TRBD1, the table's D call, was not compared with the DNA. Germline CDR1 reads LGHNA; CDR2 reads YSLEER. 15 amino acids form the CDR3, both terminal residues included. The CDR3 is CASSQDGQGVKTLYL.

A remark on this clonotype: A read error may account for a junction end that differs from germline. The rearrangement links TRBV12-3 or TRBV12-4 to TRBJ1-1, with unresolved D. The CDR3 sequence is 11 residues long. CDR3 DNA sequence: TGTGCCTGCAGTCCCGGAACTGAAGCTTTCTTT. This codes for CACSPGTEAFF.

As for this clonotype: With a much larger clone just one base away, this may be a read error. V and J are TRBV4-3 and TRBJ2-3; 11 bases map to TRBD2. The CDR3 is 15 residues long. From germline, CDR1 is LGHNA and CDR2 YSLEER. The CDR3 reads CANSQLAGVTDTQYF. The DNA of the CDR3 is TGCGCCAACAGCCAACTAGCGGGAGTCACAGATACGCAGTATTTT.

This clonotype was seen once. V and J are TRBV19 and TRBJ1-5; 9 bases align to TRBD1. The ends lost 4 bases at V and 6 bases at J; junction bases unmatched: 13. Looked up from germline, CDR1 is LNHDA and CDR2 is SQIVND (reference sequence). CDR3 length: 17 residues. The CDR3, as DNA: TGTGCCAGTAGTACCCCACCCGGGACAGGGATAGGTCAGCCCCAGCATTTT. It encodes CASSTPPGTGIGQPQHF.

This clonotype was picked up a small number of times. This may come from a read error, since a much larger clone is one base off. The rearrangement uses TRBV6-1 and TRBJ2-7, with D possibly TRBD1 on 5 matching bases. Germline V CDR1 and CDR2: MNHNS, SASEGT. The CDR3 runs to 13 residues. The CDR3 DNA follows: TGTGCCAGCATCCGACAAGGGGCCTACAAGCAGTACTTC. It translates to CASIRQGAYKQYF.

The rearrangement uses TRBV5-5 and TRBJ1-1; 8 bases line up with TRBD1. Germline CDR1 and CDR2: SGHKS and YYEKEE (reference sequence). The junction had 11 bases not matched to a gene; V was cut back by 3 bases and J by 7 bases. The length of the CDR3 is 15 residues. CDR3 nucleotides: TGTGCCAGCAGCTCCCTACAGGGGGTTGGCGGTGAAGCTTTCTTT. Translating it yields CASSSLQGVGGEAFF. Drawing the rest from reference TRBV5-5 and TRBJ1-1, the complete variable domain is DAGVTQSPTHLIKTRGQQVTLRCSPISGHKSVSWYQQVLGQGPQFIFQYYEKEERGRGNFPDRFSARQFPNYSSELNVNALLLGDSALYLCASSSLQGVGGEAFFGQGTRLTVV.

Note on this clonotype: Since the CDR3 does not end with the conserved phenylalanine or tryptophan, this likely comes from a read error. This chain uses TRBV11-2 with TRBJ2-1; possible D gene TRBD2, 6 bases. Germline V gives CDR1 SGHAT, CDR2 FQNNGV. CDR3 length: 16 residues. The CDR3 protein is CDSSLSLDGSYNEQFL. The CDR3 DNA reads as TGTGACAGCAGCTTAAGTCTGGACGGGAGCTACAATGAGCAGTTCTTA.

This clonotype was picked up one time. This chain joins TRBV19 and TRBJ2-2; 13 nucleotides agree with TRBD2. Germline CDR1 and CDR2: LNHDA and SQIVND (reference sequence). V lost 10 bases to trimming and J lost 5 bases; unmatched junction nucleotides: 4. This CDR3 comprises 14 residues. The CDR3 bases are TGTGCCACGGGACTAGCGGGAATGACCGGGGAGCTGTTTTTT. Translated: CATGLAGMTGELFF.

This clonotype came up a few times. This chain uses TRBV12-3 or TRBV12-4 with TRBJ2-2; 12 nucleotides align to TRBD2. The length of the CDR3 is 17 residues. Trimming at V came to 6 bases and at J to 2 bases, leaving 7 bases not matched to a gene. The CDR3 loop is CASSPGLAGLNTGELFF. The CDR3 DNA is TGTGCCAGCAGCCCGGGACTAGCGGGTTTAAACACCGGGGAGCTGTTTTTT.

In its sample, this clonotype was seen many times. The CDR3 region is CASSFGNSPLHF. CDR3 sequence (DNA): TGTGCCAGCAGCTTTGGGAATTCACCCCTCCACTTT. The chain has TRBV12-3 or TRBV12-4 and TRBJ1-6; D gene uncertain. The length of the CDR3 is 12 residues. V lost 6 bases and J 7 bases, leaving 7 bases between the germline ends.

This clonotype was seen more than once but under ten times. The rearrangement uses TRBV4-3 and TRBJ1-1, with D unclear. In germline, CDR1 is LGHNA, CDR2 YSLEER. The CDR3 runs 13 residues. V was pared by 0 bases and J by 6 bases, with 8 bases between. CDR3 coding DNA: TGCGCCAGCAGCCAAGATCGCCCCGCTGAAGCTTTCTTT. It codes for CASSQDRPAEAFF.

This chain uses TRBV7-3 with TRBJ2-1; D is ambiguous. The CDR3 is 13 amino acids. V lost 0 bases, J lost 5 bases, and 5 bases lay in between. Germline loops: CDR1 SGHTA, CDR2 FQGTGA. The CDR3 nucleotides read TGTGCCAGCAGCTTAACGCCGGACAATGAGCAGTTCTTC. It yields the protein CASSLTPDNEQFF.

J is TRBJ2-1 and V is TRBV7-9; a possible D gene is TRBD1 (5 bases). The CDR3 totals 14 residues. Trimming pared 8 bases from V and 10 bases from J, leaving 21 bases between. The germline V gene encodes CDR1 SEHNR and CDR2 FQNEAQ (reference sequence). The CDR3 loop is CASVATDHLGEQFF. CDR3 nucleotide sequence: TGTGCCAGCGTTGCGACAGACCACCTTGGAGAGCAGTTCTTC.

Comments on this clonotype: This may arise from a read error, as a much more abundant clone is one base away. The chain joins TRBV6-5 to TRBJ2-1; tentatively, D is TRBD1 (5 bases). The CDR3 is 14 residues long. The V gene's germline CDR1 is MNHEY and CDR2 SVGAGI. V lost 10 bases and J 0 bases, leaving 13 bases between the germline ends. The CDR3 loop is CANRLARSYNEQFF. DNA of the CDR3: TGTGCCAACAGGTTAGCCCGCTCCTACAATGAGCAGTTCTTC.

This clonotype was counted at least ten times. The gene calls are TRBV12-3 or TRBV12-4 and TRBJ2-7; D not resolved. V lost 5 bases and J lost 0, with 17 bases in between. This CDR3 region has 16 residues. CDR3 amino acids: CASSSRKGWSSYEQYF. The CDR3 DNA is TGTGCCAGCAGTAGCCGAAAAGGCTGGAGCTCCTACGAGCAGTACTTC.

This clonotype came up many times. The chain has TRBV6-1 and TRBJ1-1; 9 nucleotides agree with TRBD1. With V trimmed by 4 bases and J by 3 bases, 3 bases remained unmatched. The CDR3 contains 14 residues. CDR1 is MNHNS and CDR2 is SASEGT in the germline V gene. The CDR3 nucleotides read TGTGCCAGCAGTGTTGACAGGGGGTACACTGAAGCTTTCTTT. It codes for CASSVDRGYTEAFF.

There are many counts of this clonotype. This chain joins TRBV29-1 and TRBJ2-1; D unresolved. Trimming removed 3 bases at V and 5 bases at J, with 8 bases between. This CDR3 contains 12 residues. Germline V CDR1 and CDR2: SQVTM, ANQGSEA. CDR3 amino acids: CSVESFHNEQFF. The CDR3, as DNA: TGCAGCGTTGAGAGTTTCCACAATGAGCAGTTCTTC.

This clonotype was picked up many times. The gene calls are TRBV11-3 and TRBJ2-5; 7 positions match TRBD2. CDR1 is SGHNT and CDR2 is YENEEA in the germline V gene. V was pared by 2 bases and J by 4 bases, with 4 bases of the junction left unmatched. CDR3 size: 14 residues. CDR3 residues: CASSLHGLGETQYF. The CDR3 DNA follows: TGTGCCAGCAGCTTACATGGACTAGGAGAGACCCAGTACTTC.

In the case of this clonotype: A read error is possible here, since a much larger clone lies one base away. The chain joins TRBV7-9 to TRBJ2-5, with D perhaps TRBD1 (5 bases). V dropped 5 bases and J dropped 4 bases, with 32 bases sitting between them. The CDR3 contains 20 residues. Per the germline V gene, CDR1 is SEHNR and CDR2 is FQNEAQ (reference sequence). The CDR3 sequence: CASSPMGLSADLTTLETQYF. CDR3 nucleotides: TGTGCCAGCAGCCCCATGGGGCTATCGGCAGATTTAACTACCCTAGAGACCCAGTACTTC.

V and J are TRBV4-1 and TRBJ1-6; 8 bases are shared with TRBD1. Germline-derived CDR1 and CDR2 are MGHRA and YSYEKL. The CDR3 contains 19 residues. Trimming cost V 7 bases and J 8 bases; bases outside gene matches: 22. CDR3 sequence: CASNQDSPGAGGGYSPLHF. DNA of the CDR3: TGCGCCAGCAACCAGGACTCCCCAGGGGCAGGGGGCGGTTATTCACCCCTCCACTTT.